This TCR beta chain was identified during a study of identical twins. Per the germline V gene, CDR1 is SEHNR and CDR2 is FQNEAQ (reference sequence). This CDR3 has 17 residues. V dropped 4 bases and J dropped 0; count of bases not matched to a gene: 8. This clonotype was counted many times. A universal primer site came from template switching; cDNA carried unique molecular identifiers. MiXCR was run by TCRdb on the 5' RACE reads, yielding one entry per CDR3 protein. The table lists 150,000 or so distinct CDR3 sequences, around 3.5% of them singletons. The source material was memory T cells sorted from blood. V is TRBV7-9 and J is TRBJ1-5; 8 bases fit TRBD1. The receptor comes from a man aged 18 to 30 in good health. Here the CDR3 DNA reads TGTGCCAGCAGCTCGGACAGGGAGAGTTATAGCAATCAGCCCCAGCATTTT. The encoded protein is CASSSDRESYSNQPQHF. Full variable domain (outside the CDR3, taken from reference TRBV7-9 and TRBJ1-5): DTGVSQNPRHKITKRGQNVTFRCDPISEHNRLYWYRQTLGQGPEFLTYFQNEAQLEKSRLLSDRFSAERPKGSFSTLEIQRTEQGDSAMYLCASSSDRESYSNQPQHFGDGTRLSIL.